This T cell receptor (beta chain) is from a study of cytomegalovirus exposure and HLA in healthy donors. V lost 5 bases to trimming and J lost 7 bases; unmatched junction nucleotides: 15. Germline V gene sequence: CDR1 PRHDT, CDR2 FYEKMQ (reference sequence). CDR3 size: 16 residues. A word on this clone: As yet, its antigen is unknown.

Points from the study as a whole: Altogether, more than 150 TCR beta chains were recorded as cytomegalovirus-associated. Only CMV serostatus was available as immune exposure information. The study reported that TCR beta sequences accurately predicted HLA-A and HLA-B alleles in most subjects.

PCR was performed using 60 Vbeta and 13 Jbeta primers. The assay was immunoSEQ multiplex PCR, and TCRdb's table has in-frame clones only and misses some. The sample shows 95,000 or so clones, under 90% of them seen only once. This chain connects TRBV13 to TRBJ1-2, with 8 bases fitting TRBD1. This TCR came from a woman in her sixties or seventies in good health and CMV-seropositive. The sequenced sample consisted of PBMCs. The CDR3: CASSTSGTGNFGGYTF. The CDR3 DNA is TGTGCCAGCAGCACCTCCGGGACAGGAAATTTCGGTGGCTACACCTTC. Using reference TRBV13 and TRBJ1-2 for the parts outside the CDR3, the full variable domain is AAGVIQSPRHLIKEKRETATLKCYPIPRHDTVYWYQQGPGQDPQFLISFYEKMQSDKGSIPDRFSAQQFSDYHSELNMSSLELGDSALYFCASSTSGTGNFGGYTFGSGTRLTVV.